This TCR beta chain was identified in a study of T-cell memory formation after mild COVID-19. Study-level findings and limits: Clones shrinking from day 15 to 85 showed even CD4/CD8 mixes; later expanders tilted CD4+. Shrinking CD4+ clones resided mostly in CM and EM, and CD8+ ones in EMRA. SARS-CoV-2 specificity of second-wave clones peaking day 37 was unconfirmed.

This CDR3 spans 16 amino acids. Germline V gene sequence: CDR1 SGHAT, CDR2 FQNNGV. V lost 3 bases and J 2 bases, leaving 16 bases between the germline ends. This clonotype turned up a few times. The antigen is undetermined. Employing constant-segment primers, 5'RACE generated TCR alpha and TCR beta cDNA libraries bearing sample barcodes and UMIs. TCRdb called the 5' RACE reads again in MiXCR, with one record for every CDR3 protein. The table shows about 470,000 distinct CDR3 sequences, with roughly 18% occurring only once. This receptor was obtained from an adult woman who had mild COVID-19 (a few samples of this study predate the infection). Cell type and time point are not known. The rearrangement links TRBV11-2 to TRBJ2-5, with TRBD1 as a possible D gene (7 bases). The sequencing sample was made of PBMCs or a T cell subset sorted from them (not recorded which). The CDR3 is CASSFYGRGVQETQYF. The CDR3 DNA is TGTGCCAGCAGCTTTTATGGCAGGGGGGTTCAAGAGACCCAGTACTTC. Supplemented by reference TRBV11-2 and TRBJ2-5, the full variable domain reads EAGVAQSPRYKIIEKRQSVAFWCNPISGHATLYWYQQILGQGPKLLIQFQNNGVVDDSQLPKDRFSAERLKGVDSTLKIQPAKLEDSAVYLCASSFYGRGVQETQYFGPGTRLLVL.